The 7 T cell receptor beta chains below all came from one sample that was sequenced in a study of blood T cell repertoires in COVID-19. The method was immunoSEQ multiplex PCR; TCRdb's version includes in-frame clones alone and lacks a portion of them. The sample has more than 200,000 clones, around nine tenths seen once. Sequencing was done on a sample of PBMCs or T cells enriched from blood (not recorded which). These receptors came from a woman aged 50 to 65 who had recovered from COVID-19.

This clone was seen a few times. The CDR3 DNA reads as TGTGCCAGCAGCTTAGGGGGCGCCCACTACGAGCAGTACTTC. This translates into CASSLGGAHYEQYF. J is TRBJ2-7 and V is TRBV11-2, with D possibly being TRBD1 (5 bases). The CDR3 has 14 residues. The V and J ends lost 1 base and 3 bases respectively, with 10 bases between them. Germline values: CDR1 SGHAT, CDR2 FQNNGV.

The chain has TRBV18 and TRBJ1-5; D ambiguous. The V and J ends lost 6 bases and 6 bases respectively, with 18 bases between them. The CDR3 has 15 amino acids. Germline assignment: CDR1 KGHSH and CDR2 LQKENI. CDR3 DNA sequence: TGTGCCAGCTCCCCAACACGGGAGGGAGGTCAGCCCCAGCATTTT. It encodes CASSPTREGGQPQHF.

The chain recombines TRBV28 with TRBJ2-1; 7 bases map to TRBD1. The ends lost 2 bases at V and 7 bases at J; junction bases unmatched: 5. Germline V CDR1 and CDR2: MDHEN, SYDVKM. The CDR3 runs 14 residues. In DNA, the CDR3 is TGTGCCAGCAGTTTAGACAGGGCAGGGAATGAGCAGTTCTTC. This codes for CASSLDRAGNEQFF. Complete variable domain (other parts from reference TRBV28 and TRBJ2-1): DVKVTQSSRYLVKRTGEKVFLECVQDMDHENMFWYRQDPGLGLRLIYFSYDVKMKEKGDIPEGYSVSREKKERFSLILESASTNQTSMYLCASSLDRAGNEQFFGPGTRLTVL.

V is TRBV7-2 and J is TRBJ2-7, with 9 bases aligning to TRBD2. Germline assignment: CDR1 SGHTA and CDR2 FQGNSA. The CDR3 covers 15 residues. V trimming: 3 bases; J trimming: 3 bases; junction bases outside the gene matches: 6. The CDR3 reads CASSFFLAGFYEQYF. DNA of the CDR3: TGTGCCAGCAGCTTTTTCCTAGCGGGATTCTACGAGCAGTACTTC.

The chain couples TRBV12-3 or TRBV12-4 to TRBJ2-5; 9 positions match TRBD2. V trimming: 6 bases; J trimming: 7 bases; junction bases outside the gene matches: 0. This CDR3 is built from 11 residues. CDR3 DNA: TGTGCCAGCAGGCGGGAGGGGACCCAGTACTTC. It codes for CASRREGTQYF.

This clone came up a few times. The chain has TRBV19 and TRBJ1-3, with D hard to call. V was cut by 3 bases and J by 7 bases, with 13 bases left in between. Looked up from germline, CDR1 is LNHDA and CDR2 is SQIVND (reference sequence). The CDR3 is made up of 14 amino acids. The CDR3 loop reads CASSIMYSVNTIYF. As DNA, the CDR3 is TGTGCCAGTAGTATCATGTACTCTGTGAACACCATATATTTT.

V is TRBV9 and J is TRBJ2-1, with 9 bases fitting TRBD2. The V segment lost 4 bases and the J segment 3 bases; nucleotides outside the gene matches: 2. The CDR3 runs to 14 residues. Per the germline V gene, CDR1 is SGDLS and CDR2 is YYNGEE. In DNA, the CDR3 is TGTGCCAGCAGCCGGACTAGCGTCTACAATGAGCAGTTCTTC. Translated, it gives CASSRTSVYNEQFF.